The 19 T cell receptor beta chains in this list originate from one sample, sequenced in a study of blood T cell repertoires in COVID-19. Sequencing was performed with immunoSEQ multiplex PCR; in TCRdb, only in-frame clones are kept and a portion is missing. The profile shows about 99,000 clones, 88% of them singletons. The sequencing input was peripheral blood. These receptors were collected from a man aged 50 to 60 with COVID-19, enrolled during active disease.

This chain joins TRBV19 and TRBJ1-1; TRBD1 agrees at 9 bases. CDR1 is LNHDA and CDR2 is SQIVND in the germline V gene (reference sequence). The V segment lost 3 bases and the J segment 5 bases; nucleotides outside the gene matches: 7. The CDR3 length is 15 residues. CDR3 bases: TGTGCCAGTAGTATTTTACAGGGGGCGTGGACTGAAGCTTTCTTT. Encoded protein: CASSILQGAWTEAFF.

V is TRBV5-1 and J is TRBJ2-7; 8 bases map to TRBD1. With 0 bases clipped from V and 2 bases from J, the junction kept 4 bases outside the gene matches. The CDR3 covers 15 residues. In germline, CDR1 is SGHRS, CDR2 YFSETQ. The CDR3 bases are TGCGCCAGCAGCTTGGAGGCAGGGGGCCCCTACGAGCAGTACTTC. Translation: CASSLEAGGPYEQYF.

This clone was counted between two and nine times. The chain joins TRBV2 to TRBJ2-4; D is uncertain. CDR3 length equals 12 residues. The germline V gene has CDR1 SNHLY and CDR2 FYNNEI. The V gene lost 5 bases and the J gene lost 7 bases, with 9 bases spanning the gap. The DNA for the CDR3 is TGTGCCAGCAGTTTGGAGTTGAACATTCAGTACTTC. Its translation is CASSLELNIQYF.

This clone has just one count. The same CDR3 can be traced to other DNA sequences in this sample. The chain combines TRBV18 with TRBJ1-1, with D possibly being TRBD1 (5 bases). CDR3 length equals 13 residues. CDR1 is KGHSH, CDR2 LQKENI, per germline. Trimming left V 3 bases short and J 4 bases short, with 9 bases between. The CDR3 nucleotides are TGTGCCAGCTCACCTCCCGGGGGCACTGAAGCTTTCTTT. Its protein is CASSPPGGTEAFF.

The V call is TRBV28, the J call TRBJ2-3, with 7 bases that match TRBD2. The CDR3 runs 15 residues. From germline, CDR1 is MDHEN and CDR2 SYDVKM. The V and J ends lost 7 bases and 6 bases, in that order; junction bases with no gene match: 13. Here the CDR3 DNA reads TGTGCCAGCACCCCTGCTCCGGCGGGAGCCGATACGCAGTATTTT. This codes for CASTPAPAGADTQYF.

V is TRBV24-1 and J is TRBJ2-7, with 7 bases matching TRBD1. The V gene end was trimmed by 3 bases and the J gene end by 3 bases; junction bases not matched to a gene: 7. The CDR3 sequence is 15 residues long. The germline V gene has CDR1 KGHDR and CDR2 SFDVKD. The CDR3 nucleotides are TGTGCCACCAGTGATAAACAGGGGTCGTTCTACGAGCAGTACTTC. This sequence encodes CATSDKQGSFYEQYF.

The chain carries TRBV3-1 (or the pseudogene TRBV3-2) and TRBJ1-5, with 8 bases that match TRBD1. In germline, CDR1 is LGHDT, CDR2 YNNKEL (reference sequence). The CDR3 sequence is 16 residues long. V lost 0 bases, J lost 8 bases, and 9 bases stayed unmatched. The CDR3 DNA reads TGTGCCAGCAGCCAAGAACGGACAGGGATCTCGGAGCCCCAGCATTTT. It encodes CASSQERTGISEPQHF.

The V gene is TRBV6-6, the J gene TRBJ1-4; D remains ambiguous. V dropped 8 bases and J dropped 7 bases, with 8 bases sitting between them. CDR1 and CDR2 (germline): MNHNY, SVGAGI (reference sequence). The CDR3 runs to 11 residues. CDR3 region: CASEYGEKLFF. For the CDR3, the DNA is TGTGCCAGCGAATACGGTGAAAAACTGTTTTTT.

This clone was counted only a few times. The CDR3, as DNA: TGTGCCAGCAGCTTAGCCCGGACAGGGAACGACGAGCAGTACTTC. It is translated as CASSLARTGNDEQYF. V usage is TRBV7-6 and J usage is TRBJ2-7, with 8 positions matching TRBD1. Germline V CDR1 and CDR2: SGHVS, FNYEAQ. The CDR3 is 15 amino acids. V was clipped by 0 bases and J by 5 bases; unmatched bases: 6.

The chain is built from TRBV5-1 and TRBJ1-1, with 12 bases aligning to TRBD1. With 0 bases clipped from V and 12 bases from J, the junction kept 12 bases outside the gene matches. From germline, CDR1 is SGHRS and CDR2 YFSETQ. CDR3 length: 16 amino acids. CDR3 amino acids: CASSLGGTGGKLVTFF. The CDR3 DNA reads TGCGCCAGCAGCTTGGGAGGGACAGGGGGCAAGCTAGTCACTTTCTTT.

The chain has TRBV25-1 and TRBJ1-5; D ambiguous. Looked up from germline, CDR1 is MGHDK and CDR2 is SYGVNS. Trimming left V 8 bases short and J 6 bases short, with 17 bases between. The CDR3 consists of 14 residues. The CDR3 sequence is CASRPTGIGQPQHF. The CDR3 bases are TGTGCCAGCCGACCCACGGGTATAGGTCAGCCCCAGCATTTT.

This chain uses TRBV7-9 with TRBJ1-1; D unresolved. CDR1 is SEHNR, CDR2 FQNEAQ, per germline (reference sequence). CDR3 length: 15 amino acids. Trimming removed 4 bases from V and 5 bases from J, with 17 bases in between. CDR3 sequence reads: CASSSYGRKGTEAFF. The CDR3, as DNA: TGTGCCAGCAGCTCATACGGGAGGAAGGGTACTGAAGCTTTCTTT.

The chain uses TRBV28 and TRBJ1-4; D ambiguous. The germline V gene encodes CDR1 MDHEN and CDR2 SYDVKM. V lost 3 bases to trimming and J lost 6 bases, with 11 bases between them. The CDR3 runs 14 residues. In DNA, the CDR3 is TGTGCCAGCAGTTTCTATTCAACGGATGAAAAACTGTTTTTT. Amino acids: CASSFYSTDEKLFF.

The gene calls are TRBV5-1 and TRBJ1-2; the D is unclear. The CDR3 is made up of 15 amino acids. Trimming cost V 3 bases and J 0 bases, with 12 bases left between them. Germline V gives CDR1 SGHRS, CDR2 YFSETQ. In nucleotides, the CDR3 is TGCGCCAGCAGCTCTGGAGTGGCCTCTAACTATGGCTACACCTTC. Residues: CASSSGVASNYGYTF.

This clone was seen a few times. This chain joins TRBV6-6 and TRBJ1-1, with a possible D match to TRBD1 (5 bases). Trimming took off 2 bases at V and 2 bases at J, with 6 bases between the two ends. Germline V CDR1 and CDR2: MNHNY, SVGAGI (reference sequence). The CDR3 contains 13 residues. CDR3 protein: CASSYQGNTEAFF. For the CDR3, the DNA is TGTGCCAGCAGTTACCAGGGAAACACTGAAGCTTTCTTT.

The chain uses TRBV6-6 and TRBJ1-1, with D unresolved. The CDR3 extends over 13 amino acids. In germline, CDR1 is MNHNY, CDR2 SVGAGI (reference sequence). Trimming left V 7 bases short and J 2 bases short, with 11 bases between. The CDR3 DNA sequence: TGTGCCAGCATCCTAACTCGTAACACTGAAGCTTTCTTT. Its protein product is CASILTRNTEAFF.

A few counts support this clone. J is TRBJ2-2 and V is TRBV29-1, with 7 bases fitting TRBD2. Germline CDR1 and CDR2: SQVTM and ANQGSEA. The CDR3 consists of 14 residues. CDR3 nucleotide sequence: TGCAGTGTGAGACTAGCTTCGAACACCGGGGAGCTGTTTTTT. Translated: CSVRLASNTGELFF.

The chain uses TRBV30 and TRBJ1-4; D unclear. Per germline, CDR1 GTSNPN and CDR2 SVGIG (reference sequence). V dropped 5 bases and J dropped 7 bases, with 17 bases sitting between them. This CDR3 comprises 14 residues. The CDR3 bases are TGTGCCTGGGGGCACGCGGGATCAGGTGAAAAACTGTTTTTT. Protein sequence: CAWGHAGSGEKLFF.

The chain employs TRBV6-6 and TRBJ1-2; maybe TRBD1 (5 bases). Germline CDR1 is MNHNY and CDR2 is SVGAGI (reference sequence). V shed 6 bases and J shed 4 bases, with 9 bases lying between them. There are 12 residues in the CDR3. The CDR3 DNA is TGTGCCAGCAGCCAGGACACCTATGGCTACACCTTC. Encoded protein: CASSQDTYGYTF.